This T cell receptor (beta chain) was sequenced during a study of T cells in Graves' hyperthyroidism and ophthalmopathy. Trimming took 0 bases from V and 0 from J, leaving 7 bases between them. There are 14 residues in the CDR3. Germline loops: CDR1 SGHDT, CDR2 YYEEEE. General study points: Ophthalmopathy got predicted by the model a median approximately six months before its onset.

RNA transcripts yielded amplified TCR beta CDR3 regions. First-round RT-PCR with HTBI primers amplified the TCR CDR3 region. Using its own MiXCR run on the multiplex PCR reads, TCRdb lists one record per CDR3 protein. The sample has 600,000 to 650,000 distinct CDR3 sequences; roughly 20% are singletons. As to this clonotype: The antigen is undetermined.

Together with thyroid ultrasound, orbital computed tomography, serum thyroxine and TRAb, clinical symptoms were used for diagnoses. The V call is TRBV5-6, the J call TRBJ2-7; D unclear. Sequenced: blood. This TCR derives from a man aged 25 to 40 with Graves' ophthalmopathy. CDR3 nucleotide sequence: TGTGCCAGCAGCTTGGGGCCTCGCTCCTACGAGCAGTACTTC. This translates into CASSLGPRSYEQYF.